Listed here are 11 T cell receptor beta chains from one sample, sequenced in a study of shared clonotypes between healthy human individuals. Libraries were prepared by immunoSEQ multiplex PCR; TCRdb keeps only in-frame clonotypes and omits some of them. The profile shows 600,000 to 700,000 clones, around 73% of them singletons. The material sequenced was memory CD4+ T cells sorted from blood. Subset given: CD45RA-negative fraction. These receptors all stem from a woman younger than 45 in good health.

This clone was counted a single time. This chain links TRBV25-1 with TRBJ2-7; TRBD1 aligns across 7 bases. Germline CDR1 is MGHDK and CDR2 is SYGVNS. With 5 bases clipped from V and 4 bases from J, the junction kept 8 bases outside the gene matches. This CDR3 is built from 14 residues. The CDR3: CASSPRQGAYEQYF. The CDR3 DNA follows: TGTGCCAGCAGTCCCCGACAGGGAGCATACGAGCAGTACTTC.

The chain combines TRBV7-2 with TRBJ2-7, with D unclear. CDR3 length: 11 residues. From germline, CDR1 is SGHTA and CDR2 FQGNSA. Trimming took off 3 bases at V and 5 bases at J, with 5 bases between the two ends. CDR3: CASSLNHEQYF. CDR3 nucleotide sequence: TGTGCCAGCAGCTTGAACCACGAGCAGTACTTC.

This chain joins TRBV7-9 and TRBJ2-3, with D possibly being TRBD2 (6 bases). V dropped 4 bases and J dropped 2 bases, with 16 bases sitting between them. The CDR3 spans 16 residues. Germline CDR1 SEHNR, CDR2 FQNEAQ (reference sequence). The CDR3 region is CASSSPAGLLTDTQYF. DNA for the CDR3: TGTGCCAGCAGCTCCCCGGCGGGACTTCTCACAGATACGCAGTATTTT.

V gene TRBV28 combines with J gene TRBJ1-2, with 9 bases that match TRBD1. Germline-derived CDR1 and CDR2 are MDHEN and SYDVKM. The V and J ends lost 7 bases and 4 bases, in that order; junction bases with no gene match: 7. This CDR3 has 14 amino acids. This CDR3 is CASTRDREVYGYTF. CDR3 nucleotide sequence: TGTGCCAGCACCCGGGACAGGGAGGTCTATGGCTACACCTTC.

The chain combines TRBV6-5 with TRBJ2-1; D is ambiguous. Germline CDR1 and CDR2: MNHEY and SVGAGI. The CDR3 is 12 residues long. Trimming pared 5 bases from V and 9 bases from J, leaving 11 bases between. The CDR3 is CASSASGSEQFF. DNA of the CDR3: TGTGCCAGCAGTGCCAGTGGTAGTGAGCAGTTCTTC.

This clone was recorded a few times. This chain links TRBV27 with TRBJ1-2; possible D gene TRBD1, 5 bases. Germline V lookup: CDR1 MNHEY, CDR2 SMNVEV (reference sequence). V lost 5 bases and J lost 4, with 17 bases in between. The CDR3 runs to 15 residues. The CDR3 loop is CASSPGPSWTYGYTF. CDR3 nucleotides: TGTGCCAGCAGTCCGGGACCATCCTGGACCTATGGCTACACCTTC.

The rearrangement uses TRBV5-1 and TRBJ2-7, with 7 bases aligning to TRBD1. The trim removed 5 bases at V and 6 bases at J, leaving 8 bases unmatched. Looked up from germline, CDR1 is SGHRS and CDR2 is YFSETQ. This CDR3 region has 13 residues. The CDR3, as DNA: TGCGCCAGCAGGGAGAACAGGGGTGGCGAGCAGTACTTC. Translating gives CASRENRGGEQYF.

The gene calls are TRBV6-4 and TRBJ2-7; 9 bases map to TRBD2. Per germline, CDR1 MRHNA and CDR2 SNTAGT. The CDR3 contains 15 residues. J gave up 3 bases and V 6 bases, and 9 bases lay outside the gene matches. CDR3 in DNA: TGTGCCAGCAGCCCTGGGGCTAGCGGGAACTACGAGCAGTACTTC. This sequence encodes CASSPGASGNYEQYF.

V and J are TRBV27 and TRBJ2-5, with no clear D. CDR1 and CDR2 (germline): MNHEY, SMNVEV (reference sequence). CDR3 length: 13 amino acids. V lost 3 bases and J lost 7, with 12 bases in between. The CDR3 here is CASSLVSYGTQYF. As DNA, the CDR3 is TGTGCCAGCAGTTTGGTGTCCTATGGGACCCAGTACTTC.

V is TRBV6-4 and J is TRBJ2-1; 10 positions agree with TRBD2. This CDR3 contains 16 residues. Germline loops: CDR1 MRHNA, CDR2 SNTAGT. Losses at the gene ends were 4 bases for V and 7 bases for J; bases not matched to a gene: 10. In nucleotides, the CDR3 is TGTGCCAGCAGTGTAGGAGCGGGAGGGCCGCAGAATGAGCAGTTCTTC. The encoded protein is CASSVGAGGPQNEQFF.

The CDR3 reads CASSQGEFVWVYGSYEQYF. The CDR3 DNA follows: TGCGCCAGCAGCCAAGGAGAATTTGTGTGGGTCTATGGTTCCTACGAGCAGTACTTC. V usage is TRBV4-1 and J usage is TRBJ2-7; D is uncertain. Trimming pared 1 base from V and 1 base from J, leaving 23 bases between. The CDR3 is made up of 19 amino acids. The germline V gene encodes CDR1 MGHRA and CDR2 YSYEKL.